The 13 T cell receptor beta chains listed next were all sequenced from one sample in a study of blood T cell repertoires in COVID-19. Libraries were prepared by immunoSEQ multiplex PCR; TCRdb keeps only in-frame clonotypes and omits some of them. The sample has approximately 280,000 clones, approximately 85% seen once. Input material: peripheral blood. Receptors were obtained from a man aged 45-65 years with active or convalescent COVID-19.

This clone occurred a few times. The chain combines TRBV19 with TRBJ1-2; D is unresolved. The CDR3 totals 13 residues. The V and J ends lost 3 bases and 5 bases respectively, with 10 bases between them. Germline values: CDR1 LNHDA, CDR2 SQIVND (reference sequence). CDR3 in amino acids: CASSIPGIYGYTF. CDR3 nucleotide sequence: TGTGCCAGTAGTATTCCCGGGATATATGGCTACACCTTC.

The V call is TRBV7-9, the J call TRBJ1-6; TRBD1 matches at 9 bases. This CDR3 comprises 15 residues. Looked up from germline, CDR1 is SEHNR and CDR2 is FQNEAQ (reference sequence). With V trimmed by 5 bases and J by 8 bases, 7 bases remained unmatched. The CDR3 region has the DNA TGTGCCAGCAGCGGGAAACAGGGGGCGGATTCACCCCTCCACTTT. Amino acid sequence: CASSGKQGADSPLHF.

The chain is built from TRBV5-1 and TRBJ2-7; no firm D call. Deletions cut 0 bases from V and 3 bases from J, with 7 bases between. CDR3 length: 13 amino acids. Germline lookup yields CDR1 SGHRS and CDR2 YFSETQ. The CDR3 sequence: CASSLGYGYEQYF. The CDR3 DNA is TGCGCCAGCAGCTTGGGATACGGCTACGAGCAGTACTTC.

V is TRBV19 and J is TRBJ2-3; 8 bases agree with TRBD1. Germline V gene sequence: CDR1 LNHDA, CDR2 SQIVND (reference sequence). V was clipped by 1 base and J by 1 base; unmatched bases: 1. The CDR3 runs to 15 residues. DNA of the CDR3: TGTGCCAGTAGTATAGGGGACAGGCGCACAGATACGCAGTATTTT. This encodes CASSIGDRRTDTQYF.

The gene calls are TRBV7-6 and TRBJ2-1; no clear D. V was trimmed by 7 bases and J by 4 bases, leaving 14 bases between them. Germline loops: CDR1 SGHVS, CDR2 FNYEAQ. The CDR3 has 14 residues. The CDR3 sequence is CASNLGGQYNEQFF. The CDR3 bases are TGTGCCAGCAACCTCGGTGGGCAATACAATGAGCAGTTCTTC.

This clone showed up just a few times. This chain uses TRBV15 with TRBJ2-3; tentative D call: TRBD2 (5 bases). The CDR3 is 14 amino acids. V was clipped by 2 bases and J by 6 bases, with 12 bases between them. Germline V gene data show CDR1 as LNHNV and CDR2 as YYDKDF (reference sequence). The CDR3 loop reads CATSRQEGEDTQYF. CDR3 nucleotide sequence: TGTGCCACCAGCAGACAAGAGGGCGAGGATACGCAGTATTTT.

This chain joins TRBV4-2 and TRBJ2-1; 7 bases are shared with TRBD2. The CDR3 is 14 residues long. V was pared by 6 bases and J by 5 bases, with 7 bases of the junction left unmatched. The germline gives CDR1 LGHNA, CDR2 YNFKEQ. Here the CDR3 reads CASSGGDYDNEQFF. The CDR3 DNA is TGTGCCAGCAGTGGCGGGGACTACGACAATGAGCAGTTCTTC.

The chain couples TRBV28 to TRBJ1-4, with 10 bases identical to TRBD1. There are 13 residues in the CDR3. The V and J ends lost 8 bases and 7 bases, in that order; junction bases with no gene match: 4. Germline V CDR1 and CDR2: MDHEN, SYDVKM. The chain's CDR3 is CASQGDRGEKLFF. CDR3 bases: TGTGCCAGCCAGGGGGACAGGGGTGAAAAACTGTTTTTT. The complete variable domain, with remaining parts taken from reference TRBV28 and TRBJ1-4, reads DVKVTQSSRYLVKRTGEKVFLECVQDMDHENMFWYRQDPGLGLRLIYFSYDVKMKEKGDIPEGYSVSREKKERFSLILESASTNQTSMYLCASQGDRGEKLFFGSGTQLSVL.

This chain joins TRBV7-3 and TRBJ1-1, with 7 bases matching TRBD1. The CDR3 is 13 amino acids. The V and J ends lost 5 bases and 6 bases, in that order; junction bases with no gene match: 6. From germline, CDR1 is SGHTA and CDR2 FQGTGA. CDR3 sequence reads: CASSPGTASEAFF. The CDR3 DNA reads TGTGCCAGCAGCCCAGGGACAGCCTCTGAAGCTTTCTTT.

The rearrangement links TRBV5-6 to TRBJ2-1; D is undetermined. The CDR3 covers 13 residues. Trimming took 0 bases from V and 4 from J, leaving 5 bases between them. From germline, CDR1 is SGHDT and CDR2 YYEEEE. The CDR3, as DNA: TGTGCCAGCAGCTTGGGGAGTTACAATGAGCAGTTCTTC. It is translated as CASSLGSYNEQFF.

This chain joins TRBV19 and TRBJ2-3, with 8 nucleotides matching TRBD1. CDR1 is LNHDA and CDR2 is SQIVND in the germline V gene (reference sequence). The CDR3 runs to 16 residues. Unmatched junction bases numbered 9, after V lost 6 bases and J lost 1 base. CDR3 sequence reads: CASSTGPGQGTDTQYF. Here the CDR3 DNA reads TGTGCCAGTAGCACCGGACCGGGACAGGGCACAGATACGCAGTATTTT.

The count of this clone is one. The chain combines TRBV11-2 with TRBJ1-4; D ambiguous. The V and J ends lost 5 bases and 2 bases respectively, with 9 bases between them. Germline CDR1 reads SGHAT; CDR2 reads FQNNGV. This CDR3 is built from 14 residues. CDR3 sequence (DNA): TGTGCCAGCAGCCAGAGGAAGACTAATGAAAAACTGTTTTTT. Residues: CASSQRKTNEKLFF.

This clone was seen a single time. This chain links TRBV28 with TRBJ1-2; D unclear. CDR1 and CDR2 (germline): MDHEN, SYDVKM. The CDR3 length is 14 residues. Trimming shortened V by 7 bases and J by 2 bases, and 14 bases separated the two germline ends. The CDR3 nucleotides read TGTGCCAGCAATAGCGGTATCCAAAACTATGGCTACACCTTC. Translation: CASNSGIQNYGYTF.